The clone carrying this T cell receptor beta chain has just a few counts. The germline gives CDR1 SGHAT, CDR2 FQNNGV. The V gene end was trimmed by 5 bases and the J gene end by 5 bases; junction bases not matched to a gene: 11. The CDR3 extends over 16 amino acids. 60 Vbeta and 13 Jbeta primers were used in PCR. Produced via immunoSEQ multiplex PCR; TCRdb's table is partial and in-frame only. The profile shows about 130,000 clones, around 72% of them singletons. This sample was taken from a study of cytomegalovirus exposure and HLA in healthy donors. The sample comprised PBMCs. V and J are TRBV11-2 and TRBJ2-3, with 9 bases lining up with TRBD1. The TCR originated in a human donor in good health. CDR3 DNA: TGTGCCAGCAGCGCCTACCGGGACAGGGTAAAAGATACGCAGTATTTT. Protein sequence: CASSAYRDRVKDTQYF.